These 24 T cell receptor beta chains share one sample of origin, sequenced in a study of blood T cell repertoires in COVID-19. Clones were sequenced by immunoSEQ multiplex PCR, and TCRdb holds only the in-frame ones, with some missing. The repertoire includes 250,000 or so clones, roughly nine tenths of them detected once, and around 4.6% sits in the top ten. Sequencing used peripheral blood. These receptors were taken from a woman aged 40-49 years who had recovered from COVID-19.

The genes are TRBV6-5 and TRBJ1-2; TRBD1 might be the D (6 bases). Trimming cost V 6 bases and J 5 bases, with 16 bases left between them. Germline V CDR1 and CDR2: MNHEY, SVGAGI. The CDR3 runs to 14 residues. CDR3 coding DNA: TGTGCCAGCAGCACCTCACAGGGATTTTATGGCTACACCTTC. This gives the protein CASSTSQGFYGYTF.

The chain recombines TRBV18 with TRBJ1-1; 8 nucleotides line up with TRBD1. In germline, CDR1 is KGHSH, CDR2 LQKENI. The CDR3 spans 17 residues. V shed 5 bases and J 5 bases; nucleotides not matched to a gene: 16. The CDR3 DNA is TGTGCCAGCTCAGCACGGACAGGGCGGGTCGGCAAAACTGAAGCTTTCTTT. Its translation: CASSARTGRVGKTEAFF.

This clone has more than one count but fewer than ten. The V call is TRBV7-9, the J call TRBJ1-6, with 8 bases lining up with TRBD1. The CDR3 has 15 amino acids. Germline CDR1 is SEHNR and CDR2 is FQNEAQ (reference sequence). V was clipped by 5 bases and J by 3 bases; unmatched bases: 3. The CDR3 sequence is CASSQTGVYNSPLHF. The CDR3 nucleotides read TGTGCCAGCAGCCAGACAGGGGTCTATAATTCACCCCTCCACTTT.

The CDR3 here is CSVEDRANPSDEQFF. In DNA form, the CDR3 reads TGCAGCGTTGAAGATCGAGCAAATCCTTCGGATGAGCAGTTCTTC. The chain recombines TRBV29-1 with TRBJ2-1, with no clear D. V was shortened by 0 bases and J by 8 bases, with 17 bases between the two germline ends. Germline loops: CDR1 SQVTM, CDR2 ANQGSEA. This CDR3 has 15 residues.

V gene TRBV18 combines with J gene TRBJ1-1; D is unclear. CDR1 is KGHSH, CDR2 LQKENI, per germline. V shed 2 bases and J shed 2 bases, with 9 bases lying between them. The CDR3 covers 14 residues. The CDR3 coding sequence is TGTGCCAGCTCACCAGGGTCAGGAAACACTGAAGCTTTCTTT. Protein: CASSPGSGNTEAFF.

The chain is built from TRBV2 and TRBJ2-3; 7 bases fit TRBD1. The CDR3 runs to 16 residues. Per germline, CDR1 SNHLY and CDR2 FYNNEI. Trimming removed 7 bases from V and 4 bases from J; junction bases left unmatched: 14. DNA for the CDR3: TGTGCCAGCAAAGGTTGGGACAGAGGTTTCGCAGATACGCAGTATTTT. It specifies CASKGWDRGFADTQYF.

The J gene is TRBJ2-5, the V gene TRBV10-3, with TRBD1 identical over 10 bases. Trimming at V came to 4 bases and at J to 5 bases, leaving 1 base not matched to a gene. The CDR3 length is 13 residues. CDR1 ENHRY and CDR2 SYGVKD come from the germline V gene. The CDR3 coding sequence is TGTGCCATCAGTGGGGGACAGGGGGAGACCCAGTACTTC. This sequence encodes CAISGGQGETQYF.

V gene TRBV11-3 combines with J gene TRBJ2-1; D is possibly TRBD1 (6 bases). V was shortened by 4 bases and J by 9 bases, with 16 bases between the two germline ends. CDR1 is SGHNT, CDR2 YENEEA, per germline. The CDR3 sequence is 14 residues long. CDR3 residues: CASSYGSLGGEQFF. CDR3 sequence (DNA): TGTGCCAGCAGCTACGGGTCCCTAGGGGGTGAGCAGTTCTTC.

The chain has TRBV27 and TRBJ2-4; 8 nucleotides line up with TRBD2. The V gene end was trimmed by 6 bases and the J gene end by 2 bases; junction bases not matched to a gene: 18. The V gene's germline CDR1 is MNHEY and CDR2 SMNVEV (reference sequence). The CDR3 spans 19 residues. Here the CDR3 DNA reads TGTGCCAGCAGCTTCCCCCGCGGGGGGAAGATAGTGTCCAAAAACATTCAGTACTTC. It yields the protein CASSFPRGGKIVSKNIQYF.

This chain joins TRBV7-9 and TRBJ2-2, with D unclear. Germline CDR1 is SEHNR and CDR2 is FQNEAQ (reference sequence). The CDR3 is made up of 14 amino acids. V lost 0 bases and J 3 bases, leaving 5 bases between the germline ends. CDR3 sequence (DNA): TGTGCCAGCAGCTTAGCCCCCGACACCGGGGAGCTGTTTTTT. It translates to CASSLAPDTGELFF.

The J gene is TRBJ2-1, the V gene TRBV18; D gene uncertain. CDR3 length: 17 amino acids. Germline V gives CDR1 KGHSH, CDR2 LQKENI. V was pared by 2 bases and J by 7 bases, with 21 bases between. This CDR3 reads CASSPFPAGTPGNEQFF. The CDR3 nucleotides read TGTGCCAGCTCACCATTTCCCGCAGGAACTCCTGGGAATGAGCAGTTCTTC.

The chain joins TRBV9 to TRBJ2-7; 12 bases match TRBD2. The CDR3 has 18 amino acids. Trimming removed 0 bases from V and 3 bases from J; junction bases left unmatched: 10. Germline loops: CDR1 SGDLS, CDR2 YYNGEE. CDR3 DNA sequence: TGTGCCAGCAGCGTAGATAACGGTCTAGCGGGAGGGCTCTACGAGCAGTACGTC. It encodes CASSVDNGLAGGLYEQYV.

V usage is TRBV7-2 and J usage is TRBJ2-1; TRBD2 matches 8 bases. V lost 2 bases, J lost 8 bases, and 5 bases stayed unmatched. The CDR3 has 14 residues. Per the germline V gene, CDR1 is SGHTA and CDR2 is FQGNSA. For the CDR3, the DNA is TGTGCCAGCAGCTTAATCAGCGGGGGCCATGAGCAGTTCTTC. Its protein is CASSLISGGHEQFF.

The chain recombines TRBV9 with TRBJ2-2; 9 bases match TRBD2. This CDR3 contains 19 residues. Looked up from germline, CDR1 is SGDLS and CDR2 is YYNGEE. The V gene end was trimmed by 2 bases and the J gene end by 7 bases; junction bases not matched to a gene: 18. As DNA, the CDR3 is TGTGCCAGCAGCGTCAGAGTCAGAGTAGCGGGAGAAGGCGGCGGGGAGCTGTTTTTT. Its protein product is CASSVRVRVAGEGGGELFF.

V is TRBV10-3 and J is TRBJ2-1; TRBD1 matches at 10 bases. CDR1 is ENHRY and CDR2 is SYGVKD in the germline V gene. This CDR3 has 16 residues. J was trimmed by 8 bases and V by 0 bases; bases with no gene match: 7. This chain's CDR3 is CAISESRGQGFDEQFF. The CDR3 DNA reads as TGTGCCATCAGTGAGTCGAGGGGACAGGGGTTCGATGAGCAGTTCTTC.

This clone has just a few counts. The V gene is TRBV5-4, the J gene TRBJ1-2; D may be TRBD1 (5 bases). V lost 4 bases, J lost 6 bases, and 16 bases lay in between. The CDR3 has 14 amino acids. Looked up from germline, CDR1 is SGHNT and CDR2 is YYREEE (reference sequence). This CDR3 is CASSPGGGINGYTF. The DNA of the CDR3 is TGTGCCAGCAGCCCGGGGGGTGGGATTAATGGCTACACCTTC.

This chain links TRBV19 with TRBJ1-1, with D perhaps matching TRBD1 (5 bases). Looked up from germline, CDR1 is LNHDA and CDR2 is SQIVND (reference sequence). The CDR3 is 13 residues long. V lost 5 bases and J lost 4, with 11 bases in between. The CDR3 reads CASSPQVGTEAFF. The DNA for the CDR3 is TGTGCCAGTAGTCCACAGGTCGGCACTGAAGCTTTCTTT.

The rearrangement joins TRBV13 to TRBJ1-1; D is uncertain. Germline CDR1 reads PRHDT; CDR2 reads FYEKMQ (reference sequence). This CDR3 has 14 amino acids. Deletions cut 2 bases from V and 0 bases from J, with 7 bases between. The CDR3 spells CASSLPRMNTEAFF. The CDR3 bases are TGTGCCAGCAGCTTACCCAGGATGAACACTGAAGCTTTCTTT.

This clone was counted a single time. The chain combines TRBV7-9 with TRBJ2-7; D remains unclear. The V end lost 8 bases, the J end lost 3 bases, and 14 bases lay between the germline ends. Per the germline V gene, CDR1 is SEHNR and CDR2 is FQNEAQ (reference sequence). The CDR3 consists of 13 residues. The CDR3: CASGLESLYEQYF. DNA for the CDR3: TGTGCCAGCGGATTGGAGTCCCTCTACGAGCAGTACTTC.

The V and J genes are TRBV4-2 and TRBJ2-7; TRBD2 matches 11 bases. The CDR3 contains 16 residues. Germline V gives CDR1 LGHNA, CDR2 YNFKEQ. After removal of 0 bases from V and 7 bases from J, the junction contained 8 bases not matched to a gene. This chain's CDR3 is CASSQEVAGGRREQYF. CDR3 nucleotides: TGTGCCAGCAGCCAAGAGGTAGCGGGGGGGAGAAGGGAGCAGTACTTC.

The chain combines TRBV13 with TRBJ1-1, with D possibly TRBD1 on 6 matching bases. Germline assignment: CDR1 PRHDT and CDR2 FYEKMQ (reference sequence). Trimming shortened V by 5 bases and J by 1 base, and 17 bases separated the two germline ends. CDR3 length: 16 amino acids. CDR3 in DNA: TGTGCCAGCAGCCCGCGGACCAGACAGGAGAACACTGAAGCTTTCTTT. It is translated as CASSPRTRQENTEAFF.

The chain carries TRBV10-3 and TRBJ1-2; TRBD1 matches at 10 bases. CDR1 ENHRY and CDR2 SYGVKD come from the germline V gene. This CDR3 comprises 16 residues. With V trimmed by 5 bases and J by 0 bases, 6 bases remained unmatched. CDR3 DNA sequence: TGTGCCATCAGTTCCGGGACAGGGGCTCCTAACTATGGCTACACCTTC. Protein sequence: CAISSGTGAPNYGYTF.

The J gene is TRBJ2-7, the V gene TRBV21-1; the table gives TRBD1 as D, unverified against the DNA. TRBV21-1 is classified as a pseudogene. The CDR3 extends over 10 amino acids. CDR3 DNA sequence: TGTGCCCCAGTTTTCCGCGAGCAGTACTTC. Translation: CAPVFREQYF.

The chain links TRBV19 to TRBJ2-5; TRBD2 agrees at 7 bases. This CDR3 has 13 amino acids. The V gene end was trimmed by 6 bases and the J gene end by 5 bases; junction bases not matched to a gene: 6. CDR1 is LNHDA and CDR2 is SQIVND in the germline V gene (reference sequence). The CDR3 region has the DNA TGTGCCAGTAGCAAGACTAGCTTGGAGACCCAGTACTTC. Amino acid sequence: CASSKTSLETQYF.